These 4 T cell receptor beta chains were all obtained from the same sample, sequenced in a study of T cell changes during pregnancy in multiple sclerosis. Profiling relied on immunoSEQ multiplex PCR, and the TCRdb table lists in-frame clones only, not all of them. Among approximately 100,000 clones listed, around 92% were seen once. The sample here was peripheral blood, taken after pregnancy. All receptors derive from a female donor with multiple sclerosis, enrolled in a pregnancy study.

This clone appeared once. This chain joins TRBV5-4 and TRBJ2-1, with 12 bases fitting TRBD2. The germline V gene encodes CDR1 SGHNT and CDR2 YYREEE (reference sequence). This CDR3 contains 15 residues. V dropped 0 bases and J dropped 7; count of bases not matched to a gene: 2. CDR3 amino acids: CASSLGLAGGNEQFF. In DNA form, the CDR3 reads TGTGCCAGCAGCTTGGGGCTAGCGGGAGGGAATGAGCAGTTCTTC.

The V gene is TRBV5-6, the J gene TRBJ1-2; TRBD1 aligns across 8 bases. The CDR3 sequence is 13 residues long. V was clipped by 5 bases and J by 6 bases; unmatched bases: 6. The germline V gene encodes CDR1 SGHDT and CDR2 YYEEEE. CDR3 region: CASSLDRANGYTF. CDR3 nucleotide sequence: TGTGCCAGCAGTCTGGACAGGGCCAATGGCTACACCTTC. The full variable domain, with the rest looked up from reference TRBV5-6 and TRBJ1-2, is DAGVTQSPTHLIKTRGQQVTLRCSPKSGHDTVSWYQQALGQGPQFIFQYYEEEERQRGNFPDRFSGHQFPNYSSELNVNALLLGDSALYLCASSLDRANGYTFGSGTRLTVV.

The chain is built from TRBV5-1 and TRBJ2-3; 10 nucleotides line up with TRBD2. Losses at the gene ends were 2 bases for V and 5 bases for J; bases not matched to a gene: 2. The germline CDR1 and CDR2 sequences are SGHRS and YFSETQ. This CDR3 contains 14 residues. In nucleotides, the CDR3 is TGCGCCAGCAGCTTAGCGGGGGGGCAAGATACGCAGTATTTT. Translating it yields CASSLAGGQDTQYF. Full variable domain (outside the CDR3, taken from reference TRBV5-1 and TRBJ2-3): KAGVTQTPRYLIKTRGQQVTLSCSPISGHRSVSWYQQTPGQGLQFLFEYFSETQRNKGNFPGRFSGRQFSNSRSEMNVSTLELGDSALYLCASSLAGGQDTQYFGPGTRLTVL.

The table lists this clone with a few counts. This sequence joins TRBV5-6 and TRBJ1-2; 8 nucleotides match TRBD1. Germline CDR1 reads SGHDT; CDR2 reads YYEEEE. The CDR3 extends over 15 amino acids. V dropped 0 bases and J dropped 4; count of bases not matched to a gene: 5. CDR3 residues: CASSLGTGPSYGYTF. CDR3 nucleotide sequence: TGTGCCAGCAGCTTGGGGACAGGGCCTTCCTATGGCTACACCTTC.